A single sample is the source of the 27 T cell receptor beta chains below, sequenced in a study of blood T cell repertoires in COVID-19. TCRdb keeps only in-frame clones here, not all; method: immunoSEQ multiplex PCR. The sample consists of 200,000 to 250,000 clones, around 90% of them appearing once. The specimen was peripheral blood. Receptors originate from a man between 18 and 29 years old with active or convalescent COVID-19.

This clone was detected only once. The chain carries TRBV19 and TRBJ1-1; TRBD1 might be the D (5 bases). CDR1 is LNHDA and CDR2 is SQIVND in the germline V gene (reference sequence). V was cut by 7 bases and J by 0 bases, with 15 bases left in between. CDR3 length: 15 amino acids. CDR3 sequence reads: CASKKGGEVNTEAFF. The CDR3 DNA sequence: TGTGCCAGTAAGAAAGGAGGGGAGGTGAACACTGAAGCTTTCTTT.

This chain uses TRBV9 with TRBJ1-4; D might be TRBD1 (5 bases). Germline-derived CDR1 and CDR2 are SGDLS and YYNGEE. With 2 bases removed from V and 4 bases from J, the gap between germline ends came to 9 bases. This CDR3 has 14 amino acids. The CDR3 region has the DNA TGTGCCAGCAGCGTGCAGGGCATTAATGAAAAACTGTTTTTT. It is translated as CASSVQGINEKLFF.

The chain recombines TRBV7-9 with TRBJ1-1, with 8 bases matching TRBD1. The CDR3 contains 14 residues. V gave up 5 bases and J gave up 5 bases; unmatched junction bases: 7. Germline CDR1 SEHNR, CDR2 FQNEAQ (reference sequence). Here the CDR3 DNA reads TGTGCCAGCAGCCTAGGACAGGGATTTACTGAAGCTTTCTTT. Protein product: CASSLGQGFTEAFF.

This sequence joins TRBV11-2 and TRBJ1-2; D not resolved. Trimming pared 6 bases from V and 4 bases from J, leaving 12 bases between. Looked up from germline, CDR1 is SGHAT and CDR2 is FQNNGV. The CDR3 contains 13 residues. DNA for the CDR3: TGTGCCAGCAGTCCAGGACTCTCCTATGGCTACACCTTC. Translated, it gives CASSPGLSYGYTF.

The chain carries TRBV2 and TRBJ2-5; D unclear. Per germline, CDR1 SNHLY and CDR2 FYNNEI. The CDR3 spans 13 residues. Trimming took off 4 bases at V and 1 base at J, with 7 bases between the two ends. The CDR3 is CASSVSIQETQYF. The CDR3 DNA reads as TGTGCCAGCAGTGTGTCTATCCAAGAGACCCAGTACTTC.

V and J are TRBV30 and TRBJ1-1, with D unclear. The CDR3 extends over 16 amino acids. V shed 4 bases and J shed 3 bases, with 21 bases lying between them. Germline lookup yields CDR1 GTSNPN and CDR2 SVGIG (reference sequence). The CDR3 loop is CAWNRALGARDTEAFF. DNA for the CDR3: TGTGCCTGGAACCGGGCTTTAGGAGCGCGGGACACTGAAGCTTTCTTT. The full variable domain, completed using reference TRBV30 and TRBJ1-1, is SQTIHQWPATLVQPVGSPLSLECTVEGTSNPNLYWYRQAAGRGLQLLFYSVGIGQISSEVPQNLSASRPQDRQFILSSKKLLLSDSGFYLCAWNRALGARDTEAFFGQGTRLTVV.

The chain carries TRBV4-3 and TRBJ2-7; D gene ambiguous. The V gene lost 0 bases and the J gene lost 3 bases, with 12 bases spanning the gap. This CDR3 has 15 amino acids. Germline V CDR1 and CDR2: LGHNA, YSLEER. Here the CDR3 reads CASSQDWSSNYEQYF. The CDR3 nucleotides read TGCGCCAGCAGCCAAGATTGGAGCAGCAACTACGAGCAGTACTTC.

This chain connects TRBV7-9 to TRBJ1-4; no clear D. Trimming took off 4 bases at V and 5 bases at J, with 11 bases between the two ends. The CDR3 consists of 14 residues. The germline V gene has CDR1 SEHNR and CDR2 FQNEAQ (reference sequence). In DNA form, the CDR3 reads TGTGCCAGCAGCTCCGGAGGTTTGAATGAAAAACTGTTTTTT. Protein sequence: CASSSGGLNEKLFF.

This CDR3 is CASSSISGERTLYEQYF. The CDR3 DNA follows: TGTGCCAGCAGCTCCATTAGCGGGGAACGGACTCTCTACGAGCAGTACTTC. The chain has TRBV6-2 or TRBV6-3 and TRBJ2-7; TRBD2 agrees at 8 bases. Looked up from germline, CDR1 is MNHEY and CDR2 is SVGEGT. The V segment lost 6 bases and the J segment 3 bases; nucleotides outside the gene matches: 16. This CDR3 is built from 17 residues.

This chain joins TRBV4-3 and TRBJ1-4, with D perhaps TRBD1 (6 bases). The CDR3 runs to 16 residues. The germline V and J ends were trimmed by 3 bases and 8 bases, with 19 bases remaining between them. The germline gives CDR1 LGHNA, CDR2 YSLEER. CDR3 bases: TGCGCCAGCAGCCACACCCGGCAGGGGCGGTGGGAAAAACTGTTTTTT. Amino acid sequence: CASSHTRQGRWEKLFF.

The chain recombines TRBV28 with TRBJ2-5; no firm D call. V lost 6 bases, J lost 3 bases, and 8 bases lay in between. Germline V lookup: CDR1 MDHEN, CDR2 SYDVKM. The CDR3 extends over 12 amino acids. The CDR3 nucleotides are TGTGCCAGCAGCCCGACAAAAGAGACCCAGTACTTC. Protein product: CASSPTKETQYF.

The V gene is TRBV3-1 (or the pseudogene TRBV3-2), the J gene TRBJ2-1; no reliable D call. Germline V lookup: CDR1 LGHDT, CDR2 YNNKEL (reference sequence). Trimming left V 7 bases short and J 9 bases short, with 13 bases between. This CDR3 is 12 amino acids long. CDR3 nucleotides: TGTGCCAGCAACGAATCTCCCGGTGAGCAGTTCTTC. It encodes CASNESPGEQFF.

The rearrangement uses TRBV27 and TRBJ1-2; 8 positions agree with TRBD1. The V gene's germline CDR1 is MNHEY and CDR2 SMNVEV (reference sequence). This CDR3 has 15 residues. Trimming cost V 0 bases and J 2 bases; bases outside gene matches: 2. CDR3 nucleotide sequence: TGTGCCAGCAGTTTATCCAGGACAGGGAACTATGGCTACACCTTC. Protein product: CASSLSRTGNYGYTF.

The chain has TRBV5-6 and TRBJ1-2, with 11 bases aligning to TRBD1. J was trimmed by 3 bases and V by 6 bases; bases with no gene match: 10. The CDR3 covers 16 residues. The germline CDR1 and CDR2 sequences are SGHDT and YYEEEE. CDR3 region: CASIGVRDRGYYGYTF. The CDR3 coding sequence is TGTGCCAGCATCGGAGTCCGGGACAGGGGGTACTATGGCTACACCTTC.

V usage is TRBV4-1 and J usage is TRBJ2-1; D is unclear. This CDR3 is built from 17 residues. Germline V gene data show CDR1 as MGHRA and CDR2 as YSYEKL. Trimming removed 1 base from V and 0 bases from J, with 13 bases in between. The CDR3 here is CASSQVVSASSYNEQFF. CDR3 bases: TGCGCCAGCAGCCAAGTCGTTTCCGCGTCCTCCTACAATGAGCAGTTCTTC.

CDR3 region: CASSFGSGSFSYEQYF. CDR3 sequence (DNA): TGTGCCAGCAGCTTCGGGAGCGGGAGTTTTTCCTACGAGCAGTACTTC. V gene TRBV7-9 combines with J gene TRBJ2-7, with 8 bases lining up with TRBD2. Germline CDR1 reads SEHNR; CDR2 reads FQNEAQ (reference sequence). Trimming cost V 3 bases and J 1 base; bases outside gene matches: 8. This CDR3 is 16 amino acids long.

The chain joins TRBV2 to TRBJ1-3; D possibly corresponds to TRBD1 (6 bases). Germline V gives CDR1 SNHLY, CDR2 FYNNEI. This CDR3 spans 15 amino acids. Trimming left V 5 bases short and J 4 bases short, with 15 bases between. The CDR3 DNA follows: TGTGCCAGCAGTTTGGGCAGGGGATCAGGAAACACCATATATTTT. It translates to CASSLGRGSGNTIYF.

This sequence joins TRBV2 and TRBJ1-5; 11 bases line up with TRBD1. Looked up from germline, CDR1 is SNHLY and CDR2 is FYNNEI. The ends lost 4 bases at V and 9 bases at J; junction bases unmatched: 5. The CDR3 is made up of 14 amino acids. The CDR3 sequence: CASSVGQGEGPQHF. The DNA for the CDR3 is TGTGCCAGCAGTGTGGGACAGGGGGAAGGGCCCCAGCATTTT.

The chain joins TRBV28 to TRBJ2-5, with 7 bases identical to TRBD1. This CDR3 comprises 13 residues. Germline-derived CDR1 and CDR2 are MDHEN and SYDVKM. The ends lost 8 bases at V and 0 bases at J; junction bases unmatched: 3. The CDR3 nucleotides read TGTGCCAGCTACGACAGGGACCAAGAGACCCAGTACTTC. Its protein product is CASYDRDQETQYF.

This chain uses TRBV4-3 with TRBJ1-1; unclear D gene. The V end lost 0 bases, the J end lost 0 bases, and 5 bases lay between the germline ends. The length of the CDR3 is 14 residues. Germline V gene sequence: CDR1 LGHNA, CDR2 YSLEER. CDR3 residues: CASSQDPMNTEAFF. The CDR3 DNA sequence: TGCGCCAGCAGCCAAGATCCCATGAACACTGAAGCTTTCTTT.

The V and J genes are TRBV6-2 or TRBV6-3 and TRBJ2-7; 10 nucleotides line up with TRBD1. The CDR3 loop spans 16 amino acids. Per the germline V gene, CDR1 is MNHEY and CDR2 is SVGEGT. V lost 2 bases to trimming and J lost 3 bases; unmatched junction nucleotides: 7. The CDR3 DNA follows: TGTGCCAGCAGTTACCCTCCGGGACAGGGGATCTACGAGCAGTACTTC. It encodes CASSYPPGQGIYEQYF.

This chain links TRBV27 with TRBJ2-7; D is unresolved. Trimming shortened V by 3 bases and J by 3 bases, and 9 bases separated the two germline ends. CDR1 MNHEY and CDR2 SMNVEV come from the germline V gene (reference sequence). The length of the CDR3 is 13 residues. The DNA of the CDR3 is TGTGCCAGCAGTTTGAGGCAGAACTACGAGCAGTACTTC. Its protein product is CASSLRQNYEQYF.

The V gene is TRBV5-6, the J gene TRBJ2-7, with D possibly matching TRBD2 (7 bases). V lost 7 bases and J lost 2, with 16 bases in between. Germline CDR1 SGHDT, CDR2 YYEEEE. The CDR3 contains 14 residues. CDR3 sequence: CASGATGRAYEQYF. The CDR3 nucleotides are TGTGCCAGCGGGGCAACAGGGAGGGCCTACGAGCAGTACTTC.

The gene calls are TRBV19 and TRBJ1-5; TRBD1 aligns across 7 bases. CDR1 and CDR2 from the germline V gene are LNHDA and SQIVND (reference sequence). V lost 3 bases to trimming and J lost 1 base; unmatched junction nucleotides: 6. CDR3 length: 16 amino acids. Here the CDR3 DNA reads TGTGCCAGTAGTATTCTTCGACAGGGAAGCAATCAGCCCCAGCATTTT. It encodes CASSILRQGSNQPQHF.

The chain employs TRBV18 and TRBJ1-3; D call uncertain. V lost 1 base, J lost 4 bases, and 17 bases lay in between. The germline CDR1 and CDR2 sequences are KGHSH and LQKENI. CDR3 size: 17 residues. The CDR3 reads CASSPLEGRGLGNTIYF. DNA of the CDR3: TGTGCCAGCTCACCACTTGAAGGGCGAGGGCTAGGAAACACCATATATTTT.

The rearrangement uses TRBV15 and TRBJ2-7, with D possibly being TRBD1 (6 bases). CDR3 length equals 13 residues. CDR1 and CDR2 (germline): LNHNV, YYDKDF (reference sequence). With 0 bases removed from V and 4 bases from J, the gap between germline ends came to 7 bases. As DNA, the CDR3 is TGTGCCACCAGCAGAGACAGGGGTTACGAGCAGTACTTC. It is translated as CATSRDRGYEQYF.

The chain links TRBV10-1 to TRBJ2-1; D possibly corresponds to TRBD2 (6 bases). The CDR3 is 15 amino acids. Germline V CDR1 and CDR2: WNHNN, SYGVQD (reference sequence). Trimming shortened V by 4 bases and J by 2 bases, and 12 bases separated the two germline ends. The CDR3: CASSVGSGAYNEQFF. CDR3 sequence (DNA): TGCGCCAGCAGTGTGGGTAGCGGAGCCTACAATGAGCAGTTCTTC.